Listed below are T cell receptor beta chains from one sample, sequenced in a study of beta chain features in type 1 diabetes. Data came from immunoSEQ multiplex PCR; TCRdb stores just in-frame clones and leaves some out. Altogether roughly 350,000 clones are present, 8% to 10% being singletons, with the ten largest covering about 0.6%. Sequencing used central memory CD4+ T cells from blood. These receptors all stem from a man aged 25 to 40 with type 1 diabetes. Both conserved end residues are part of each CDR3. A D gene is named only where the DNA matches it firmly. Clone sizes are given selectively: once, few, many, or a class where the clone is expanded.

D: TRBD1
length: 19
J: TRBJ2-4
V: TRBV13
size: .
CDR3: CASRGSGTGGGLAKNIQYF
DNA: TGTGCCAGCAGGGGATCCGGGACAGGGGGCGGACTAGCCAAAAACATTCAGTACTTC

D: .
length: 15
J: TRBJ1-4
V: TRBV5-4
size: few
CDR3: CASARDFSTNEKLFF
DNA: TGTGCCAGCGCTCGGGACTTCTCAACTAATGAAAAACTGTTTTTT

D: .
length: 12
J: TRBJ1-3
V: TRBV9
size: .
CDR3: CASSVQGDTIYF
DNA: TGTGCCAGCAGCGTGCAGGGAGACACCATATATTTT

D: .
length: 14
J: TRBJ2-1
V: TRBV27
size: few
CDR3: CASTPGLGAGRQFF
DNA: TGTGCCAGCACCCCTGGGTTGGGGGCAGGTCGGCAGTTCTTC

D: TRBD1
length: 15
J: TRBJ1-5
V: TRBV6-6
size: few
CDR3: CAISGQGTSNQPQHF
DNA: TGTGCCATCAGTGGACAGGGTACCAGCAATCAGCCCCAGCATTTT

D: TRBD2
length: 13
J: TRBJ2-1
V: TRBV11-2
size: few
CDR3: CASSTSGYNEQFF
DNA: TGTGCCAGCAGCACTAGCGGGTACAATGAGCAGTTCTTC

D: .
length: 16
J: TRBJ2-2
V: TRBV7-3
size: .
CDR3: CASSTISGQNTGELFF
DNA: TGTGCCAGCAGCACGATTTCGGGACAAAACACCGGGGAGCTGTTTTTT

D: .
length: 13
J: TRBJ2-3
V: TRBV19
size: .
CDR3: CASSELELNTQYF
DNA: TGTGCCAGTAGTGAGCTAGAATTGAATACGCAGTATTTT

D: .
length: 17
J: TRBJ1-2
V: TRBV27
size: .
CDR3: CASSLSLIRTGVTGYTF
DNA: TGTGCCAGCAGTTTATCACTAATTCGGACGGGGGTCACCGGCTACACCTTC

D: TRBD1
length: 16
J: TRBJ1-5
V: TRBV19
size: .
CDR3: CASRALTGDDNQPQHF
DNA: TGTGCCAGTAGGGCGCTGACAGGGGATGACAATCAGCCCCAGCATTTT

D: TRBD2
length: 16
J: TRBJ2-2
V: TRBV4-2
size: .
CDR3: CATLAGAKRDTGELFF
DNA: TGTGCCACCTTAGCGGGAGCGAAGCGGGACACCGGGGAGCTGTTTTTT

D: TRBD1
length: 16
J: TRBJ2-3
V: TRBV5-1
size: few
CDR3: CASSLEPDRGTDTQYF
DNA: TGCGCCAGCAGCTTGGAACCGGACAGGGGGACAGATACGCAGTATTTT

D: .
length: 17
J: TRBJ1-4
V: TRBV7-9
size: .
CDR3: CASSLGRGLFTNEKLFF
DNA: TGTGCCAGCAGCTTAGGACGAGGGCTCTTCACTAATGAAAAACTGTTTTTT

D: TRBD1
length: 13
J: TRBJ1-1
V: TRBV30
size: .
CDR3: CASYKGATTEAFF
DNA: TGTGCCTCTTACAAGGGGGCGACCACTGAAGCTTTCTTT

D: .
length: 14
J: TRBJ2-5
V: TRBV29-1
size: .
CDR3: CSVVDGSPLGTQYF
DNA: TGCAGCGTTGTGGATGGCTCTCCCTTGGGGACCCAGTACTTC

D: TRBD1
length: 15
J: TRBJ2-2
V: TRBV2
size: few
CDR3: CASRPGTGLTGELFF
DNA: TGTGCCAGCAGACCCGGGACAGGACTTACCGGGGAGCTGTTTTTT

D: .
length: 13
J: TRBJ2-6
V: TRBV19
size: many
CDR3: CASSGTGANVLTF
DNA: TGTGCCAGTTCCGGGACTGGGGCCAACGTCCTGACTTTC

D: TRBD2
length: 15
J: TRBJ2-5
V: TRBV7-2
size: few
CDR3: CASISGTSVQETQYF
DNA: TGTGCCAGCATTTCCGGGACTAGCGTCCAAGAGACCCAGTACTTC

D: .
length: 13
J: TRBJ2-3
V: TRBV11-2
size: .
CDR3: CASSPKAGDTQYF
DNA: TGTGCCAGCAGCCCAAAGGCGGGAGATACGCAGTATTTT

D: TRBD2
length: 18
J: TRBJ2-3
V: TRBV7-2
size: many
CDR3: CASSLAPSSGAGTDTQYF
DNA: TGTGCCAGCAGCTTAGCCCCCTCTAGCGGGGCCGGAACAGATACGCAGTATTTT

D: .
length: 15
J: TRBJ1-1
V: TRBV28
size: few
CDR3: CASSLMAGGNTEAFF
DNA: TGTGCCAGCAGTTTAATGGCCGGCGGAAACACTGAAGCTTTCTTT

D: .
length: 13
J: TRBJ2-3
V: TRBV6-6
size: few
CDR3: CASLSGFTDTQYF
DNA: TGTGCCAGCCTCAGCGGATTCACAGATACGCAGTATTTT

D: TRBD1
length: 15
J: TRBJ2-2
V: TRBV15
size: .
CDR3: CATSRDPTGAGELFF
DNA: TGTGCCACCAGCAGAGACCCCACAGGGGCCGGGGAGCTGTTTTTT

D: .
length: 13
J: TRBJ2-7
V: TRBV9
size: .
CDR3: CASSVEGLGEQYF
DNA: TGTGCCAGCAGCGTAGAGGGGCTCGGCGAGCAGTACTTC

D: TRBD1
length: 18
J: TRBJ1-4
V: TRBV7-9
size: few
CDR3: CASSLKLGRTGENEKLFF
DNA: TGTGCCAGCAGCTTAAAGCTGGGGAGGACAGGGGAGAATGAAAAACTGTTTTTT

D: TRBD1
length: 15
J: TRBJ1-5
V: TRBV6-1
size: few
CDR3: CASSSQGVGDQPQHF
DNA: TGTGCCAGCAGTTCTCAGGGGGTTGGGGATCAGCCCCAGCATTTT

D: .
length: 15
J: TRBJ2-7
V: TRBV6-6
size: .
CDR3: CASSYARKREYEQYF
DNA: TGTGCCAGCAGTTACGCCAGAAAACGGGAATACGAGCAGTACTTC

D: .
length: 14
J: TRBJ2-7
V: TRBV29-1
size: .
CDR3: CSVRPVLSSYEQYF
DNA: TGCAGCGTCAGACCCGTCCTGAGCTCCTACGAGCAGTACTTC

D: .
length: 15
J: TRBJ2-3
V: TRBV30
size: few
CDR3: CAWSGLTSSTDTQYF
DNA: TGTGCCTGGAGTGGATTAACCTCTAGCACAGATACGCAGTATTTT

D: .
length: 15
J: TRBJ1-4
V: TRBV6-1
size: few
CDR3: CASSRFRGTNEKLFF
DNA: TGTGCCAGCAGCCGCTTCAGGGGAACTAATGAAAAACTGTTTTTT

D: TRBD2
length: 14
J: TRBJ2-7
V: TRBV7-9
size: .
CDR3: CASGRLAGGYEQYF
DNA: TGTGCCAGCGGAAGACTAGCGGGGGGGTACGAGCAGTACTTC

D: .
length: 14
J: TRBJ2-7
V: TRBV14
size: .
CDR3: CASSILGSIYEQYF
DNA: TGTGCCAGCAGCATCCTCGGGTCTATCTACGAGCAGTACTTC

D: TRBD1
length: 16
J: TRBJ1-3
V: TRBV7-2
size: .
CDR3: CASSLVPGTAKNTIYF
DNA: TGTGCCAGCAGCTTAGTTCCAGGGACAGCCAAGAACACCATATATTTT

D: .
length: 14
J: TRBJ2-6
V: TRBV5-1
size: many
CDR3: CASSRSTGANVLTF
DNA: TGCGCCAGCAGCCGCAGCACTGGGGCCAACGTCCTGACTTTC